This entry lists 29 T cell receptor beta chains sequenced from one sample in a study of blood T cells in healthy people across ages. Together with a sample-barcoded 5' primer, a J-beta primer mix was included in a second PCR lasting about 7 to 12 cycles. TCRdb re-analysed the 5' RACE reads in MiXCR, keeping a single row per CDR3 protein. The sample lists about 720,000 distinct CDR3 sequences; 22% were seen once. Sequencing was performed on blood. Receptors originate from a man in his 70s in good health.

The chain carries TRBV14 and TRBJ2-3, with D possibly being TRBD1 or TRBD2 (6 bases each). CDR3 size: 15 residues. The ends were cut back, 4 bases at V and 5 bases at J, with 16 bases in the middle. CDR1 and CDR2 (germline): SGHDN, FVKESK. CDR3 sequence (DNA): TGTGCCAGCAGCCCCGTCGGGGGCATCAAAGATACGCAGTATTTT. This codes for CASSPVGGIKDTQYF.

In its sample, this clonotype was seen many times. This rearrangement joins TRBV29-1 to TRBJ1-4; D gene uncertain. The CDR3 totals 14 residues. Germline V gene data show CDR1 as SQVTM and CDR2 as ANQGSEA. V lost 7 bases and J lost 3, with 15 bases in between. CDR3 amino acids: CSAVPSGSNEKLFF. CDR3 coding DNA: TGCAGCGCGGTCCCGTCCGGGTCTAATGAAAAACTGTTTTTT.

V and J are TRBV7-9 and TRBJ1-1; no clear D gene. The V end lost 1 base, the J end lost 4 bases, and 10 bases lay between the germline ends. Germline V CDR1 and CDR2: SEHNR, FQNEAQ (reference sequence). The length of the CDR3 is 14 residues. CDR3 in DNA: TGTGCCAGCAGCTTAGATTGGGCGGGCACTGAAGCTTTCTTT. Amino acids: CASSLDWAGTEAFF.

This clonotype was observed a handful of times. This chain links TRBV27 with TRBJ1-2; D remains ambiguous. The length of the CDR3 is 14 residues. V gave up 6 bases and J gave up 2 bases, with 13 bases separating them. CDR1 is MNHEY and CDR2 is SMNVEV in the germline V gene (reference sequence). CDR3 sequence: CASSYTARNYGYTF. CDR3 DNA sequence: TGTGCCAGCAGCTATACCGCAAGGAACTATGGCTACACCTTC.

The table lists this clonotype with a few counts. J is TRBJ1-4 and V is TRBV12-3 or TRBV12-4; unclear D gene. V lost 4 bases and J lost 14, with 11 bases in between. This CDR3 comprises 11 residues. For the CDR3, the DNA is TGTGCCAGCAGTTCTCAGGCACGGCTGTTTTTT. This codes for CASSSQARLFF.

A few counts support this clonotype. The chain recombines TRBV12-3 or TRBV12-4 with TRBJ1-2, with 9 nucleotides matching TRBD1. The CDR3 totals 14 residues. With V trimmed by 6 bases and J by 6 bases, 8 bases remained unmatched. Here the CDR3 reads CASRNTDRGHGYTF. CDR3 bases: TGTGCCAGCAGGAACACGGACAGGGGACATGGCTACACCTTC.

This clonotype occurred a few times. The chain links TRBV19 to TRBJ1-4, with a weak D call TRBD1 (6 bases). CDR1 LNHDA and CDR2 SQIVND come from the germline V gene (reference sequence). The CDR3 contains 15 residues. Deletions cut 2 bases from V and 6 bases from J, with 13 bases between. This CDR3 reads CASSITGRRDEKLFF. As DNA, the CDR3 is TGTGCCAGTAGTATAACAGGGCGACGGGATGAAAAACTGTTTTTT.

This clonotype has only one observation. The chain combines TRBV7-9 with TRBJ1-5; D perhaps matches TRBD1 (5 bases). V lost 3 bases to trimming and J lost 4 bases, with 13 bases between them. CDR3 length equals 15 residues. Germline V gene lookup returns CDR1 SEHNR and CDR2 FQNEAQ (reference sequence). CDR3 sequence (DNA): TGTGCCAGCAGCTTCCACGGGGCAGTGAATCAGCCCCAGCATTTT. Protein product: CASSFHGAVNQPQHF. Supplemented by reference TRBV7-9 and TRBJ1-5, the full variable domain reads DTGVSQNPRHKITKRGQNVTFRCDPISEHNRLYWYRQTLGQGPEFLTYFQNEAQLEKSRLLSDRFSAERPKGSFSTLEIQRTEQGDSAMYLCASSFHGAVNQPQHFGDGTRLSIL.

The chain uses TRBV7-2 and TRBJ1-3; no clear D gene. V was pared by 3 bases and J by 0 bases, with 9 bases between. This CDR3 comprises 15 residues. Germline CDR1 and CDR2: SGHTA and FQGNSA. For the CDR3, the DNA is TGTGCCAGCAGCTTTTTGGCCTACTCTGGAAACACCATATATTTT. This encodes CASSFLAYSGNTIYF.

To note about this clonotype: A read error may account for a junction end that differs from germline. V gene TRBV6-2 or TRBV6-3 combines with J gene TRBJ1-2; D is ambiguous. The CDR3 has 13 residues. Germline V gives CDR1 MNHEY, CDR2 SVGEGT. CDR3 amino acids: CASSFNSIYRYTF. CDR3 sequence (DNA): TGTGCCAGCAGTTTCAACAGCATCTATCGCTACACCTTC.

This clonotype appeared a few times. The V gene is TRBV12-3 or TRBV12-4, the J gene TRBJ1-5, with D uncertain. The CDR3 runs to 15 residues. The ends were cut back, 3 bases at V and 7 bases at J, with 16 bases in the middle. CDR3 amino acids: CASSLAGSGSQPQHF. Written as DNA, the CDR3 is TGTGCCAGCAGTTTGGCTGGTTCAGGTTCCCAGCCCCAGCATTTT.

The V gene is TRBV24-1, the J gene TRBJ2-1, with TRBD2 identical over 9 bases. The CDR3 is 18 residues long. Trimming cost V 1 base and J 2 bases; bases outside gene matches: 8. Germline CDR1 KGHDR, CDR2 SFDVKD. This chain's CDR3 is CATSDLSSGLATYNEQFF. The DNA for the CDR3 is TGTGCCACCAGTGATTTATCATCCGGACTAGCGACCTACAATGAGCAGTTCTTC.

Only a few counts were recorded for this clonotype. The chain couples TRBV7-8 to TRBJ2-5; no reliable D call. Germline V gene sequence: CDR1 SGHVS, CDR2 FQNEAQ. This CDR3 is built from 15 residues. Trimming took off 1 base at V and 7 bases at J, with 16 bases between the two ends. CDR3 sequence reads: CASSLDGARKGTQYF. The CDR3 DNA reads as TGTGCCAGCAGCTTAGATGGCGCTAGAAAGGGGACCCAGTACTTC.

The chain is built from TRBV2 and TRBJ2-3, with D perhaps TRBD1 (6 bases). Germline V gives CDR1 SNHLY, CDR2 FYNNEI. The CDR3 loop spans 15 amino acids. Trimming took 4 bases from V and 3 from J, leaving 14 bases between them. In DNA form, the CDR3 reads TGTGCCAGCAGTGGGGGGCGTCCGGGAACAGATACGCAGTATTTT. This sequence encodes CASSGGRPGTDTQYF.

This clonotype was detected a few times. The chain employs TRBV5-1 and TRBJ1-1, with D tentatively TRBD1 (6 bases). V shed 1 base and J shed 0 bases, with 13 bases lying between them. The CDR3 consists of 16 residues. Germline V gene lookup returns CDR1 SGHRS and CDR2 YFSETQ. CDR3 residues: CASSLQGTDVNTEAFF. The CDR3 DNA follows: TGCGCCAGCAGCTTGCAGGGGACGGACGTGAACACTGAAGCTTTCTTT.

The rearrangement uses TRBV29-1 and TRBJ2-7; D gene unclear. The germline V and J ends were trimmed by 4 bases and 0 bases, with 10 bases remaining between them. This CDR3 comprises 13 residues. CDR1 is SQVTM and CDR2 is ANQGSEA in the germline V gene. DNA for the CDR3: TGCAGCGTTGCCCGGACGGGCTCCTACGAGCAGTACTTC. Translating gives CSVARTGSYEQYF.

The chain joins TRBV10-3 to TRBJ2-3; no clear D. The CDR3 contains 13 residues. Germline assignment: CDR1 ENHRY and CDR2 SYGVKD. V shed 3 bases and J shed 2 bases, with 6 bases lying between them. The CDR3 loop reads CAISDPHTDTQYF. The CDR3 coding sequence is TGTGCCATCAGTGACCCCCACACAGATACGCAGTATTTT.

The CDR3 coding sequence is TGTGCCAGCAGCTTATGGGGTTCGAGCTCCTACAATGAGCAGTTCTTC. It codes for CASSLWGSSSYNEQFF. The chain joins TRBV7-3 to TRBJ2-1; D gene unclear. The CDR3 spans 16 residues. The V end was cut by 2 bases, the J end by 0 bases, with 11 bases between. CDR1 and CDR2 (germline): SGHTA, FQGTGA.

This clonotype was observed a handful of times. J is TRBJ2-5 and V is TRBV29-1; 9 bases are a match to TRBD2. CDR1 is SQVTM, CDR2 ANQGSEA, per germline. V was clipped by 4 bases and J by 5 bases; unmatched bases: 11. This CDR3 has 15 amino acids. This chain's CDR3 is CSVGLGSGRWETQYF. CDR3 nucleotide sequence: TGCAGCGTTGGGCTGGGTAGCGGGAGATGGGAGACCCAGTACTTC.

This clonotype was found a few times. The chain recombines TRBV18 with TRBJ2-1; possibly TRBD2 for D (6 bases). CDR1 and CDR2 (germline): KGHSH, LQKENI. Trimming removed 6 bases from V and 0 bases from J, with 12 bases in between. The CDR3 spans 15 residues. CDR3 residues: CASSPTRSSYNEQFF. In nucleotides, the CDR3 is TGTGCCAGCTCCCCGACTAGGAGCTCCTACAATGAGCAGTTCTTC. Full variable domain (rest looked up from reference TRBV18 and TRBJ2-1): NAGVMQNPRHLVRRRGQEARLRCSPMKGHSHVYWYRQLPEEGLKFMVYLQKENIIDESGMPKERFSAEFPKEGPSILRIQQVVRGDSAAYFCASSPTRSSYNEQFFGPGTRLTVL.

This clonotype appeared a few times. The chain employs TRBV6-6 and TRBJ2-1; 12 nucleotides match TRBD2. Per the germline V gene, CDR1 is MNHNY and CDR2 is SVGAGI (reference sequence). The CDR3 has 15 amino acids. V lost 7 bases to trimming and J lost 6 bases; unmatched junction nucleotides: 7. Here the CDR3 reads CASTLLLAGGNEQFF. In nucleotides, the CDR3 is TGTGCCAGCACCTTATTACTAGCGGGGGGCAATGAGCAGTTCTTC.

This clonotype was recorded a few times. This sequence joins TRBV6-1 and TRBJ2-1, with 10 bases that match TRBD1. V lost 6 bases and J lost 9; bases outside the gene matches: 8. The CDR3 length is 14 residues. Per the germline V gene, CDR1 is MNHNS and CDR2 is SASEGT. The CDR3 coding sequence is TGTGCCAGCAGCCGAGACAGGGGGCTTGGTGAGCAGTTCTTC. It specifies CASSRDRGLGEQFF.

This chain joins TRBV6-6 and TRBJ2-7; D is ambiguous. Germline CDR1 and CDR2: MNHNY and SVGAGI (reference sequence). V was trimmed by 0 bases and J by 8 bases, leaving 5 bases between them. The length of the CDR3 is 11 residues. The chain's CDR3 is CASSYSSKQYV. CDR3 DNA sequence: TGTGCCAGCAGTTACTCTAGCAAGCAGTACGTC.

This clonotype has a handful of counts. The rearrangement joins TRBV29-1 to TRBJ2-3; TRBD2 matches at 8 bases. With 6 bases clipped from V and 8 bases from J, the junction kept 13 bases outside the gene matches. Germline V gives CDR1 SQVTM, CDR2 ANQGSEA. This CDR3 contains 14 residues. The CDR3 sequence is CSVPSGLSGGTQYF. In DNA, the CDR3 is TGCAGCGTCCCTAGCGGGCTGAGCGGGGGTACGCAGTATTTT.

The chain uses TRBV7-3 and TRBJ2-6; the match to TRBD1 covers 7 bases. The V gene end was trimmed by 5 bases and the J gene end by 1 base; junction bases not matched to a gene: 5. The CDR3 runs to 16 residues. Germline lookup yields CDR1 SGHTA and CDR2 FQGTGA. In DNA, the CDR3 is TGTGCCAGCAGCCCCGACAGGGCTTCTGGGGCCAACGTCCTGACTTTC. Translating it yields CASSPDRASGANVLTF. Using reference TRBV7-3 and TRBJ2-6 for the parts outside the CDR3, the full variable domain is GAGVSQTPSNKVTEKGKYVELRCDPISGHTALYWYRQSLGQGPEFLIYFQGTGAADDSGLPNDRFFAVRPEGSVSTLKIQRTERGDSAVYLCASSPDRASGANVLTFGAGSRLTVL.

The rearrangement uses TRBV18 and TRBJ2-3, with 8 positions matching TRBD1. The CDR3 totals 14 residues. The trim removed 4 bases at V and 6 bases at J, leaving 6 bases unmatched. Germline CDR1 KGHSH, CDR2 LQKENI. The CDR3 here is CASSRQGTGDTQYF. CDR3 nucleotide sequence: TGTGCCAGCTCACGACAGGGGACGGGGGATACGCAGTATTTT.

Written as DNA, the CDR3 is TGTGCCAGCAGTTTATACAGGATGGGGAAATCTGGCTACACCTTC. Translated: CASSLYRMGKSGYTF. This chain connects TRBV12-3 or TRBV12-4 to TRBJ1-2, with D possibly matching TRBD1 (5 bases). This CDR3 spans 15 amino acids. Deletions cut 2 bases from V and 7 bases from J, with 17 bases between.

V is TRBV12-3 or TRBV12-4 and J is TRBJ1-4; the match to TRBD1 covers 12 bases. V lost 7 bases and J lost 6; bases outside the gene matches: 12. The CDR3 has 17 residues. CDR3 in amino acids: CASNTGTGGGGDEKLFF. The CDR3 DNA is TGTGCCAGCAATACCGGGACAGGGGGCGGTGGAGATGAAAAACTGTTTTTT.

The sample holds a few counts of this clonotype. J is TRBJ1-6 and V is TRBV12-3 or TRBV12-4; 7 bases fit TRBD1. The CDR3 is 14 residues long. The trim removed 6 bases at V and 10 bases at J, leaving 9 bases unmatched. In nucleotides, the CDR3 is TGTGCCAGCAGCTTGCGGACAGGACTATCACCCCTCCACTTT. Translation: CASSLRTGLSPLHF.